These 7 T cell receptor beta chains were all obtained from the same sample, sequenced in a study of blood T cell repertoires in COVID-19. Assay used: immunoSEQ multiplex PCR; TCRdb lists only in-frame clones, some missing. The sample shows around 230,000 clones, about nine tenths of them seen only once. Specimen: PBMCs or T cells enriched from blood (not recorded which). These receptors came from a woman aged 40 to 50 with acute COVID-19.

The V and J genes are TRBV9 and TRBJ1-1; D gene ambiguous. This CDR3 has 14 amino acids. The V and J ends lost 6 bases and 0 bases respectively, with 12 bases between them. Looked up from germline, CDR1 is SGDLS and CDR2 is YYNGEE. The CDR3 loop reads CASTPPHMNTEAFF. For the CDR3, the DNA is TGTGCCAGCACCCCACCCCACATGAACACTGAAGCTTTCTTT.

This clone was seen only once. The V and J genes are TRBV5-1 and TRBJ2-3, with D perhaps matching TRBD1 (5 bases). Germline values: CDR1 SGHRS, CDR2 YFSETQ. This CDR3 contains 15 residues. Trimming removed 2 bases from V and 4 bases from J, with 14 bases in between. The CDR3, as DNA: TGCGCCAGCAGCTTAAGGGGCCTCAACGCAGATACGCAGTATTTT. This encodes CASSLRGLNADTQYF.

V gene TRBV28 combines with J gene TRBJ1-2, with TRBD1 identical over 10 bases. The CDR3 has 12 amino acids. The ends lost 7 bases at V and 12 bases at J; junction bases unmatched: 8. Germline V gives CDR1 MDHEN, CDR2 SYDVKM. The CDR3 protein is CASTTGGTGDTF. The CDR3 coding sequence is TGTGCCAGCACCACGGGAGGGACAGGGGACACCTTC.

The chain carries TRBV5-5 and TRBJ1-1; D remains ambiguous. CDR3 length equals 14 residues. Looked up from germline, CDR1 is SGHKS and CDR2 is YYEKEE (reference sequence). V was shortened by 4 bases and J by 1 base, with 11 bases between the two germline ends. CDR3: CASSPAGWNTEAFF. CDR3 coding DNA: TGTGCCAGCAGCCCCGCCGGTTGGAACACTGAAGCTTTCTTT.

This chain joins TRBV13 and TRBJ1-1, with D possibly TRBD1 on 5 matching bases. The germline CDR1 and CDR2 sequences are PRHDT and FYEKMQ (reference sequence). V was shortened by 1 base and J by 2 bases, with 11 bases between the two germline ends. The CDR3 loop spans 15 amino acids. CDR3 loop: CASSLVGVGNTEAFF. The CDR3, as DNA: TGTGCCAGCAGCTTAGTAGGGGTAGGAAACACTGAAGCTTTCTTT.

The chain joins TRBV12-3 or TRBV12-4 to TRBJ2-2, with a possible D match to TRBD1 (6 bases). There are 13 residues in the CDR3. Trimming took off 5 bases at V and 7 bases at J, with 11 bases between the two ends. The CDR3, as DNA: TGTGCCAGCAGTACTACAGGGCACGGGGAGCTGTTTTTT. The encoded protein is CASSTTGHGELFF.

CDR3: CASSLTGGMPDTQYF. The CDR3 DNA reads TGCGCCAGCAGCTTGACAGGGGGCATGCCAGATACGCAGTATTTT. The V call is TRBV5-1, the J call TRBJ2-3; 9 bases map to TRBD1. Germline CDR1 SGHRS, CDR2 YFSETQ. The CDR3 extends over 15 amino acids. Trimming removed 1 base from V and 4 bases from J; junction bases left unmatched: 4.